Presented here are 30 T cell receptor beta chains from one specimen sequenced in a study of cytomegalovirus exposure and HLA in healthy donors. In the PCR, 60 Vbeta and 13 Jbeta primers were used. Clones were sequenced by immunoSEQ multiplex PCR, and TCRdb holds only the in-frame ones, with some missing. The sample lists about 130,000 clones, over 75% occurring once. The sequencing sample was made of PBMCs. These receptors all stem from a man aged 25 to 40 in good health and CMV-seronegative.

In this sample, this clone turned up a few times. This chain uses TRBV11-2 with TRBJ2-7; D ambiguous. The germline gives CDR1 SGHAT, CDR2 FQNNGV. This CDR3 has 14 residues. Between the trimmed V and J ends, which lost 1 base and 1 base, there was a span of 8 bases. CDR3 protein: CASSLGHLSYEQYF. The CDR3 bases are TGTGCCAGCAGCTTAGGGCATTTATCCTACGAGCAGTACTTC.

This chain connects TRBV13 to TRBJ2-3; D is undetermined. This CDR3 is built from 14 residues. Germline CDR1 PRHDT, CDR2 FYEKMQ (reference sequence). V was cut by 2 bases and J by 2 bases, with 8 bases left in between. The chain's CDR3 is CASSLLGTTDTQYF. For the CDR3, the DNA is TGTGCCAGCAGCTTATTGGGCACCACAGATACGCAGTATTTT.

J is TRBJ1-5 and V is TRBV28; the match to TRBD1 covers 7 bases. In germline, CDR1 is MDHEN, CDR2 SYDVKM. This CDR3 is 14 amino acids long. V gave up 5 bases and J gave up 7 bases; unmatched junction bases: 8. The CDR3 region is CASSGPDRFQPQHF. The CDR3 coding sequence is TGTGCCAGCAGTGGCCCGGACAGGTTCCAGCCCCAGCATTTT.

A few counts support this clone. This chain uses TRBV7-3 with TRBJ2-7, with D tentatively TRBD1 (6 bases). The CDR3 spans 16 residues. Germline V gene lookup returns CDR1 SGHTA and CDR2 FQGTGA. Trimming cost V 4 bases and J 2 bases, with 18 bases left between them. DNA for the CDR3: TGTGCCAGCAGCTCACAGGGATCAAATCCTACCTACGAGCAGTACTTC. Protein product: CASSSQGSNPTYEQYF.

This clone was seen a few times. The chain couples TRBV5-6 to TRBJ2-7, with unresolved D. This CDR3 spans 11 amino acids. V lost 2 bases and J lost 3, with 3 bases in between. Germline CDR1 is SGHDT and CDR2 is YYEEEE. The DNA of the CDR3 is TGTGCCAGCAGCTTTAGCTACGAGCAGTACTTC. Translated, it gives CASSFSYEQYF.

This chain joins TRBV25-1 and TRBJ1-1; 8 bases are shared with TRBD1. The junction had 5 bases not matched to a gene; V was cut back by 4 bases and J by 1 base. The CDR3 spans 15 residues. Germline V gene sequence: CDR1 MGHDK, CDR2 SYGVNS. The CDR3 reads CASSARDRWNTEAFF. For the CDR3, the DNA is TGTGCCAGCAGTGCGCGGGACAGGTGGAACACTGAAGCTTTCTTT.

The CDR3 nucleotides are TGTGCCAGTAGTGTGCAGGGTTTTTTCCACGAGCAGTACTTC. Translating gives CASSVQGFFHEQYF. The rearrangement links TRBV19 to TRBJ2-7, with a possible D match to TRBD1 (5 bases). Trimming pared 5 bases from V and 5 bases from J, leaving 16 bases between. The CDR3 runs 14 residues. Germline V gene sequence: CDR1 LNHDA, CDR2 SQIVND (reference sequence).

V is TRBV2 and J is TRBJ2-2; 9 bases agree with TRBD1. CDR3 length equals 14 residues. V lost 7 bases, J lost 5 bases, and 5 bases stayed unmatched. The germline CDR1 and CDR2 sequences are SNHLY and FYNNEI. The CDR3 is CASKGQGETGELFF. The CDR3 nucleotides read TGTGCCAGCAAGGGACAGGGCGAGACCGGGGAGCTGTTTTTT. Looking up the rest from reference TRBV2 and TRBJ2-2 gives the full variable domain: EPEVTQTPSHQVTQMGQEVILRCVPISNHLYFYWYRQILGQKVEFLVSFYNNEISEKSEIFDDQFSVERPDGSNFTLKIRSTKLEDSAMYFCASKGQGETGELFFGEGSRLTVL.

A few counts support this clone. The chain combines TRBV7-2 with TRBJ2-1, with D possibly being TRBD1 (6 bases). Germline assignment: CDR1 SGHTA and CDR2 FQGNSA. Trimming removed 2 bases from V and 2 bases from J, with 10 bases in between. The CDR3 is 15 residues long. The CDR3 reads CASSLKTGPYNEQFF. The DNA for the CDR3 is TGTGCCAGCAGCTTAAAGACAGGTCCCTACAATGAGCAGTTCTTC. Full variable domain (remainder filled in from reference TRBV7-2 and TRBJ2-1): GAGVSQSPSNKVTEKGKDVELRCDPISGHTALYWYRQSLGQGLEFLIYFQGNSAPDKSGLPSDRFSAERTGGSVSTLTIQRTQQEDSAVYLCASSLKTGPYNEQFFGPGTRLTVL.

The CDR3 here is CASRWTGDSNQPQHF. In nucleotides, the CDR3 is TGTGCCAGCAGATGGACAGGCGATAGCAATCAGCCCCAGCATTTT. The chain uses TRBV27 and TRBJ1-5, with TRBD1 matching over 7 bases. The CDR3 runs 15 residues. From germline, CDR1 is MNHEY and CDR2 SMNVEV (reference sequence). Germline trimming cut 6 bases from V and 0 bases from J; bases unmatched to any gene: 5.

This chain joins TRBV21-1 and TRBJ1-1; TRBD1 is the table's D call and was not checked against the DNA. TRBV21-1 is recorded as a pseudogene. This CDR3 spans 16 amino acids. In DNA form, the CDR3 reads TGTGCCAGCACTCCGATTCCGGGACAGGGGAACACTGAAGCTTTCTTT. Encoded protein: CASTPIPGQGNTEAFF.

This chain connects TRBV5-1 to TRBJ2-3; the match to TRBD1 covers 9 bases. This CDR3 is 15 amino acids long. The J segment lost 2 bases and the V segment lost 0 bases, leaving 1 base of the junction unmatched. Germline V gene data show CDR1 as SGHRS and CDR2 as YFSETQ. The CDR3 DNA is TGCGCCAGCAGCTTGGGGGACAGGGTCACAGATACGCAGTATTTT. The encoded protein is CASSLGDRVTDTQYF.

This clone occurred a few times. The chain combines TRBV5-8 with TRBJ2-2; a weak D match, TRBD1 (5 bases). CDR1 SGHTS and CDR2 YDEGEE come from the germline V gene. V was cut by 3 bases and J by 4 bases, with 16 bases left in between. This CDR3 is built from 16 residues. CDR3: CASSSAGFVGTGELFF. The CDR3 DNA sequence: TGTGCCAGCAGCTCGGCAGGGTTCGTCGGCACCGGGGAGCTGTTTTTT.

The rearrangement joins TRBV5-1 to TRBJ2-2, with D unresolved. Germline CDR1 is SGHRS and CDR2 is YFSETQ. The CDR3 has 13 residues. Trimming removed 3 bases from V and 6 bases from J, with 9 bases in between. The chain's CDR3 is CASSSGWPGELFF. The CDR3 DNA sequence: TGCGCCAGCAGCTCCGGGTGGCCCGGGGAGCTGTTTTTT. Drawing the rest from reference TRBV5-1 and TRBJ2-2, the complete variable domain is KAGVTQTPRYLIKTRGQQVTLSCSPISGHRSVSWYQQTPGQGLQFLFEYFSETQRNKGNFPGRFSGRQFSNSRSEMNVSTLELGDSALYLCASSSGWPGELFFGEGSRLTVL.

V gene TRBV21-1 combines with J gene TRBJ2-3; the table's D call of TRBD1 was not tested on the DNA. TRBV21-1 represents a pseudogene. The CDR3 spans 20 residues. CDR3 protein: CASSKVTRGGRDNHTDTQYF. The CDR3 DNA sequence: TGTGCCAGCAGCAAAGTAACTAGAGGGGGCCGGGACAACCACACAGATACGCAGTATTTT.

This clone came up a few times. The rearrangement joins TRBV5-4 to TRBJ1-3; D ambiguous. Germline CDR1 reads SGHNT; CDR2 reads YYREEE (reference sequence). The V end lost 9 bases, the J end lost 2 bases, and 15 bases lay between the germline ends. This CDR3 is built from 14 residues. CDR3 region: CATKSESAGNTIYF. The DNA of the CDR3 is TGTGCCACCAAATCCGAGAGCGCTGGAAACACCATATATTTT.

The CDR3, as DNA: TGTGCCAGCAGTCCCTCGGGGCACGGAGGGTACGCTTTCTTT. Amino acids: CASSPSGHGGYAFF. This rearrangement joins TRBV9 to TRBJ1-1; tentative D call: TRBD1 (5 bases). The CDR3 totals 14 residues. The V gene's germline CDR1 is SGDLS and CDR2 YYNGEE. V was trimmed by 5 bases and J by 11 bases, leaving 22 bases between them. The variable domain in full, with the rest retrieved from reference TRBV9 and TRBJ1-1, is DSGVTQTPKHLITATGQRVTLRCSPRSGDLSVYWYQQSLDQGLQFLIQYYNGEERAKGNILERFSAQQFPDLHSELNLSSLELGDSALYFCASSPSGHGGYAFFGQGTRLTVV.

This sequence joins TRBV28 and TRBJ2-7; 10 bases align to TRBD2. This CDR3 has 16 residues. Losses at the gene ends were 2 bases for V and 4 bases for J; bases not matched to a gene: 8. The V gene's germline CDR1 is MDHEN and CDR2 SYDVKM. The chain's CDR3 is CASSLNGLAGVYEQYF. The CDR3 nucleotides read TGTGCCAGCAGTTTAAACGGTCTAGCGGGAGTTTACGAGCAGTACTTC.

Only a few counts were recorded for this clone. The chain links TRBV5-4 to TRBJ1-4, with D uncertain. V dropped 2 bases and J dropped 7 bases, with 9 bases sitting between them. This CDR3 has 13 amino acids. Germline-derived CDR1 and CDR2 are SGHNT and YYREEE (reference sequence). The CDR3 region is CASSFFSGEKLFF. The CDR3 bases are TGTGCCAGCAGCTTTTTTAGCGGTGAAAAACTGTTTTTT.

DNA for the CDR3: TGTGCCATCAGTGGGAGGACTAGCGGTACCCCAGATACGCAGTATTTT. It is translated as CAISGRTSGTPDTQYF. The chain combines TRBV10-3 with TRBJ2-3; 10 positions agree with TRBD2. The CDR3 has 16 amino acids. Germline V gene lookup returns CDR1 ENHRY and CDR2 SYGVKD. J lost 4 bases, V lost 4 bases, and 8 bases had no gene match.

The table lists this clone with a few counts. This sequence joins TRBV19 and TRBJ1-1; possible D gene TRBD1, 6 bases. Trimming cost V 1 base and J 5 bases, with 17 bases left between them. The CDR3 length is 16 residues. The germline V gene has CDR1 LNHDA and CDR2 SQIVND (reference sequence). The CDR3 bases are TGTGCCAGTAGTATAGTCCGGGGGGCGCGGGAAACTGAAGCTTTCTTT. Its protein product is CASSIVRGARETEAFF.

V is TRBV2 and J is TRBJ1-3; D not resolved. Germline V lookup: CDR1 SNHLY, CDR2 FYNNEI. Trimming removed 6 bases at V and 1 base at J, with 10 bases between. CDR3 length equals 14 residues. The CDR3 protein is CASRREGSGNTIYF. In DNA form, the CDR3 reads TGTGCCAGCAGGAGGGAGGGATCTGGAAACACCATATATTTT.

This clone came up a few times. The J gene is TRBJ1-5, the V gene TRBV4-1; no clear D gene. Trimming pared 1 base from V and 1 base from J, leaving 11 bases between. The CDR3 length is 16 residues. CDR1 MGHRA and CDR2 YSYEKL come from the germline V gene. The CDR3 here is CASSQGLSESNQPQHF. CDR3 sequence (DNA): TGCGCCAGCAGCCAAGGACTATCCGAGAGCAATCAGCCCCAGCATTTT.

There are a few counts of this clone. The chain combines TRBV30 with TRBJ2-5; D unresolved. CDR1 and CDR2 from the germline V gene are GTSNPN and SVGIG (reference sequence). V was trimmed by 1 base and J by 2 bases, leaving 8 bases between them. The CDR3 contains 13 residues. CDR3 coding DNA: TGTGCCTGGAGTGCCCAAGCACAAGAGACCCAGTACTTC. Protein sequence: CAWSAQAQETQYF.

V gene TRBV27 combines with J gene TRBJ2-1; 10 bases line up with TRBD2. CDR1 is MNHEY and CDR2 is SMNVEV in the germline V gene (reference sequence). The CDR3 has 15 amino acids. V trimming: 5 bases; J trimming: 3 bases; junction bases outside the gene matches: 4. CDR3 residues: CASSPLAGVYNEQFF. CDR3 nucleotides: TGTGCCAGCAGTCCCCTAGCGGGGGTCTACAATGAGCAGTTCTTC.

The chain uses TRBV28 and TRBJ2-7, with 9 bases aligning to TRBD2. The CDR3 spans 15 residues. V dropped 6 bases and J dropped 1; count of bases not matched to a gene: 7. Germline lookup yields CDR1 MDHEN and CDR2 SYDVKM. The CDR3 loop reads CASSIAGDGSYEQYF. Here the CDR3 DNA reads TGTGCCAGCAGCATAGCGGGAGATGGATCCTACGAGCAGTACTTC.

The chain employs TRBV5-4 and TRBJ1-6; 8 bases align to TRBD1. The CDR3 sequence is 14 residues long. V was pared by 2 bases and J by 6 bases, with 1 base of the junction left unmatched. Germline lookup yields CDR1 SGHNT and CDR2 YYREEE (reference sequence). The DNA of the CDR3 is TGTGCCAGCAGCTTAACAGGGGGTAATTCACCCCTCCACTTT. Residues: CASSLTGGNSPLHF. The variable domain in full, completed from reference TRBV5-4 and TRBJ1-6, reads ETGVTQSPTHLIKTRGQQVTLRCSSQSGHNTVSWYQQALGQGPQFIFQYYREEENGRGNFPPRFSGLQFPNYSSELNVNALELDDSALYLCASSLTGGNSPLHFGNGTRLTVT.

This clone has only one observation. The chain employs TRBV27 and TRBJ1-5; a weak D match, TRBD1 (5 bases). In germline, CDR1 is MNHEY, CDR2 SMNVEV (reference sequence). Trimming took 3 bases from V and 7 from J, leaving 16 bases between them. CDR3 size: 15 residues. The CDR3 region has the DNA TGTGCCAGCAGTTTGACAGTTGGTGCGCTCCAGCCCCAGCATTTT. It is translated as CASSLTVGALQPQHF.

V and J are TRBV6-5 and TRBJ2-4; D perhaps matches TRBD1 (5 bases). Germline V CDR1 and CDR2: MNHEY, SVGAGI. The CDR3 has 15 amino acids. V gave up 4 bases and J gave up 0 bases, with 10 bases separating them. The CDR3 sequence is CASSLTAVAKNIQYF. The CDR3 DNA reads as TGTGCCAGCAGTTTGACAGCCGTAGCCAAAAACATTCAGTACTTC.

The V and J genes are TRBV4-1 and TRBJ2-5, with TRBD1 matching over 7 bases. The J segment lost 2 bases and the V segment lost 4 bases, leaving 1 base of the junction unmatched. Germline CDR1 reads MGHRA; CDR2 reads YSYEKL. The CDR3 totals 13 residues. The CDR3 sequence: CASSLRGQETQYF. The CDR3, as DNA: TGCGCCAGCAGCCTCAGGGGGCAAGAGACCCAGTACTTC.